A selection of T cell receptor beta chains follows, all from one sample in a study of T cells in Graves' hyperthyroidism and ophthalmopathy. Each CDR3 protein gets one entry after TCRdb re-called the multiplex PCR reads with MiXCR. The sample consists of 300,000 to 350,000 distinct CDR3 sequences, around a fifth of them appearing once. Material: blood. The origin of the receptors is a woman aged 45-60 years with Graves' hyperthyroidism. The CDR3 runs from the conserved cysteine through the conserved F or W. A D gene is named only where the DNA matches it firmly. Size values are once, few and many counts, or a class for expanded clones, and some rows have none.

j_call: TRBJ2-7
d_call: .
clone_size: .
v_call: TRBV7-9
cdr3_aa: CASGNYEQYF
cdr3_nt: TGTGCCAGCGGAAACTACGAGCAGTACTTC

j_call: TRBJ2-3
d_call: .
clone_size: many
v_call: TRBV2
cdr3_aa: CASIWSASTDTQYF
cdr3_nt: TGTGCCAGCATTTGGTCAGCTAGCACAGATACGCAGTATTTT

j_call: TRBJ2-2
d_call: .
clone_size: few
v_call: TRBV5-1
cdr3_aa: CASSWNSNTGELFF
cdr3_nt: TGCGCCAGCAGCTGGAACTCTAACACCGGGGAGCTGTTTTTT

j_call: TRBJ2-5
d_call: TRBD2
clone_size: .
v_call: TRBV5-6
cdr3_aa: CASRPDLADQETQYF
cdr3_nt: TGTGCCAGCAGACCGGATCTAGCGGACCAAGAGACCCAGTACTTC

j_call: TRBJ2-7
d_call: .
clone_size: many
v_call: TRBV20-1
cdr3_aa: CSARKGSSYEQYF
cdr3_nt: TGCAGTGCTAGGAAGGGCAGCTCCTACGAGCAGTACTTC

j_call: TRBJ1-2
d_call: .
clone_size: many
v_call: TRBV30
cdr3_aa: CACRTLGAGYTF
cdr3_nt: TGTGCCTGCCGCACTCTGGGTGCTGGCTACACCTTC

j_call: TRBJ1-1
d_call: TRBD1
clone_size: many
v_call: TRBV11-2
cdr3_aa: CASSFAGQGMEAFF
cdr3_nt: TGTGCCAGCAGCTTCGCGGGACAGGGGATGGAGGCTTTCTTT

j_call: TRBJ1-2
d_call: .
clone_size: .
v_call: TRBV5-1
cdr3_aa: CASSLEVSGGYTF
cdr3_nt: TGCGCCAGCAGCCTGGAGGTGTCAGGTGGCTACACCTTC

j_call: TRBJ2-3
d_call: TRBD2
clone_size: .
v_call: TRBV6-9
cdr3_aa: CASSYGGGRSTDTQYF
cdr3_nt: TGTGCCAGCAGTTATGGGGGAGGGAGGTCCACAGATACGCAGTATTTT

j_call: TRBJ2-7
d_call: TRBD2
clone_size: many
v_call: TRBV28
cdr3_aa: CASRSGLAAASYEQYF
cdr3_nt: TGTGCCAGCAGATCGGGACTAGCGGCAGCATCCTACGAGCAGTACTTC

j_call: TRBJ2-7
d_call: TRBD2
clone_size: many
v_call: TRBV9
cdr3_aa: CASSASGSIAYEQYF
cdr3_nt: TGTGCCAGCAGCGCCAGCGGGAGTATCGCCTACGAGCAGTACTTC

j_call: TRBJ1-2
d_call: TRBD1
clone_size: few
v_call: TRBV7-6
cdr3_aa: CASSARTGDHGYTF
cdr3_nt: TGTGCCAGCAGCGCACGGACAGGGGATCATGGCTACACCTTC

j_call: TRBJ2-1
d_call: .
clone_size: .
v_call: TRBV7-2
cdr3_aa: CASSMDTEQFF
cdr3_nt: TGTGCCAGCAGCATGGACACAGAGCAGTTCTTC

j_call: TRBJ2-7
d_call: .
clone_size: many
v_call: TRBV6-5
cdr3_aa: CASSYPRGADYEQYF
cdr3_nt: TGTGCCAGCAGTTACCCCAGGGGGGCAGACTACGAGCAGTACTTC

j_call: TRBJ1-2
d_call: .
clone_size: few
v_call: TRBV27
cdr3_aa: CASSSSTGGSNNYGYTF
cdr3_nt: .

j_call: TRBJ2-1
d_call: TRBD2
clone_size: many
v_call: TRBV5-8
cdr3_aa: CASSEEVAGLMGDEQFF
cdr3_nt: TGTGCCAGCAGCGAGGAGGTAGCGGGGCTTATGGGAGATGAGCAGTTCTTC

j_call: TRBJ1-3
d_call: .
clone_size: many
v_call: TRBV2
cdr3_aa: CASSENGYSGNTIYF
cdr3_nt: TGTGCCAGCAGTGAAAACGGCTACTCTGGAAACACCATATATTTT

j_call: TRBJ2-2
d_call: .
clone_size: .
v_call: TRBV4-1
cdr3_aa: CASSQGQVNTGELFF
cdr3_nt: TGCGCCAGCAGCCAAGGACAGGTCAACACCGGGGAGCTGTTTTTT

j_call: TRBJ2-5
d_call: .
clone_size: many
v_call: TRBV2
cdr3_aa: CASTRGIVEETQYF
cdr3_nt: TGTGCCAGCACCAGGGGAATTGTGGAGGAGACCCAGTACTTC

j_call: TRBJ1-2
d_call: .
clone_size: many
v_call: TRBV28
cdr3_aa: CASSADGYIYTF
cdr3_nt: TGTGCCAGCAGTGCGGACGGTTACATCTACACCTTC

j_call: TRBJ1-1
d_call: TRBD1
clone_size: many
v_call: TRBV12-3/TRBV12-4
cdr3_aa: CAITDRANTEAFF
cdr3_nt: TGTGCCATTACGGACAGGGCGAACACTGAAGCTTTCTTT

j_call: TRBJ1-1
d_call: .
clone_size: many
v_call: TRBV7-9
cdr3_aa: CASSPKGSAAFF
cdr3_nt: TGTGCCAGCAGCCCGAAAGGCTCGGCAGCTTTCTTT

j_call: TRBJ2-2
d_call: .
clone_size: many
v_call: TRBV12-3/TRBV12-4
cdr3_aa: CASSPVRGGPTGELFF
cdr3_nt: TGTGCCAGCAGTCCCGTCCGCGGGGGCCCCACCGGGGAGCTGTTTTTT

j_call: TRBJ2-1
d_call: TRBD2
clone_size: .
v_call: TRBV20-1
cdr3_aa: CSARDPQGSGGRSYNEQFF
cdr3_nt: TGCAGTGCTAGAGATCCCCAGGGTAGCGGGGGGAGGTCCTACAATGAGCAGTTCTTC

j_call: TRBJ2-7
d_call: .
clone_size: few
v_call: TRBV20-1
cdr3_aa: CSARIIGDYEQYF
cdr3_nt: TGCAGTGCTAGAATAATAGGGGACTACGAGCAGTACTTC

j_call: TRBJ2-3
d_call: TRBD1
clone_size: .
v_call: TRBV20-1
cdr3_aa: CSAQGANTDTQYF
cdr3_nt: TGCAGTGCCCAGGGGGCAAACACAGATACGCAGTATTTT

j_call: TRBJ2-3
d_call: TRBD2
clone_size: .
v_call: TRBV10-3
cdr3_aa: CAISAALAAKITDTQYF
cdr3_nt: TGTGCCATCAGTGCCGCCCTAGCGGCGAAGATTACAGATACGCAGTATTTT

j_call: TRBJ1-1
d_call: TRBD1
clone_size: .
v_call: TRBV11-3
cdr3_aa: CASSPLDRVPGEAFF
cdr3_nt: TGTGCCAGCAGCCCCCTCGACAGGGTACCCGGTGAAGCTTTCTTT

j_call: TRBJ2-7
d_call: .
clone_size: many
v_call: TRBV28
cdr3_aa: CASSFGVSYEQYF
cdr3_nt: TGTGCCAGCAGTTTCGGGGTCTCCTACGAGCAGTACTTC

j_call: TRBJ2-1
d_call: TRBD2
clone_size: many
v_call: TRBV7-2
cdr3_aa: CASSLVRTSGYNEQFF
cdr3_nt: TGTGCCAGCAGCTTAGTGAGGACTAGCGGGTACAATGAGCAGTTCTTC

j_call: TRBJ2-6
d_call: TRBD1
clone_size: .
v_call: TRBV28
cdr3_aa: CASRNSGQGNSGANVLTF
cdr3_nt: TGTGCCAGCAGAAACTCGGGACAGGGCAACTCTGGGGCCAACGTCCTGACTTTC

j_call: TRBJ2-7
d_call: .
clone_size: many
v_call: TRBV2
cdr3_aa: CASSVAGRNEQYF
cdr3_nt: TGTGCCAGCAGTGTTGCAGGCAGAAACGAGCAGTACTTC

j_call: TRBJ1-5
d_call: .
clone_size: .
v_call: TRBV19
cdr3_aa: CASSAQTANSNQPQHF
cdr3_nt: TGTGCCAGTAGTGCCCAGACAGCGAATAGCAATCAGCCCCAGCATTTT

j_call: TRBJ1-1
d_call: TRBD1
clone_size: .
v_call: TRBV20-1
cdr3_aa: CSTSVTGDTEAFF
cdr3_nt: TGCAGTACTAGCGTTACAGGGGACACTGAAGCTTTCTTT

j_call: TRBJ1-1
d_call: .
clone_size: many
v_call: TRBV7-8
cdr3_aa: CASSPNPPEAFF
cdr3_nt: TGTGCCAGCAGCCCGAACCCCCCTGAAGCTTTCTTT

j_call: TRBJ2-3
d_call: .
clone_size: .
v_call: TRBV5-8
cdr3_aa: CASSYGSGGTDTQYF
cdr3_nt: TGTGCCAGCAGCTATGGGTCGGGGGGCACAGATACGCAGTATTTT

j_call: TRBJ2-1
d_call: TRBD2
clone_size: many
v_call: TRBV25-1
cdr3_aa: CASSSSLGSGGADNEQFF
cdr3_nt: TGTGCCAGCAGCTCCTCCCTAGGTAGCGGGGGGGCCGACAATGAGCAGTTCTTC

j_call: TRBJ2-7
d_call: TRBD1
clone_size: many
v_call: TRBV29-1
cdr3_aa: CSVDSGQTYEQYF
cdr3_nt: TGCAGCGTAGACTCGGGACAGACCTACGAGCAGTACTTC

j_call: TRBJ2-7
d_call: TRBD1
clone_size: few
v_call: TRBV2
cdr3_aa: CASSRDRGRSYEQYF
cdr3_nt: TGTGCCAGCAGTAGAGACAGGGGAAGGTCCTACGAGCAGTACTTC

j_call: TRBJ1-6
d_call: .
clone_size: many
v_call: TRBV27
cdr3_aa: CASSRAGLNNSPLHF
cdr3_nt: TGTGCCAGCAGCAGGGCGGGGCTTAATAATTCACCCCTCCACTTT

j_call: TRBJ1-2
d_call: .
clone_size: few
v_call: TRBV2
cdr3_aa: CASSVQQSPNYGYTF
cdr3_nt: TGTGCCAGCAGTGTTCAGCAGTCACCTAACTATGGCTACACCTTC

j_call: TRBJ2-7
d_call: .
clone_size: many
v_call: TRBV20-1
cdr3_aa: CSARGHGDSFREQYF
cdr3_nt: TGCAGTGCTAGAGGCCACGGCGACAGTTTTCGGGAGCAGTACTTC

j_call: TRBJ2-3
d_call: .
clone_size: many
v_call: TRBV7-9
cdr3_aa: CASSPFDPATDTQYF
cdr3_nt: TGTGCCAGCAGCCCTTTCGACCCCGCCACAGATACGCAGTATTTT

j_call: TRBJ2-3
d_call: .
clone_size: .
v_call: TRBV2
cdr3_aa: CASSALLARPEDTQYF
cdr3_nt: TGTGCCAGCAGCGCCCTTTTGGCCAGGCCCGAGGATACGCAGTATTTT

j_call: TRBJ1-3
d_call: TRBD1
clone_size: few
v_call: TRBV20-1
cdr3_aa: CSARNQGAGNTIYF
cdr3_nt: TGCAGTGCTAGAAACCAGGGGGCTGGAAACACCATATATTTT

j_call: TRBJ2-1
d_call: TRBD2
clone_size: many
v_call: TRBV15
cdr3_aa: CATSRVAGGRNEQFF
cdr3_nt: TGTGCCACCAGCAGAGTAGCGGGGGGGCGCAATGAGCAGTTCTTC

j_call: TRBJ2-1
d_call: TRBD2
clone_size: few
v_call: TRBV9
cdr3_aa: CASSVKIGASGRGDEQFF
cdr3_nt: TGTGCCAGCAGCGTAAAAATTGGGGCTAGCGGGAGGGGGGATGAGCAGTTCTTC

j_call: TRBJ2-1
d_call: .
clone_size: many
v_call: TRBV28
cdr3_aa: CASRTPLNNEQFF
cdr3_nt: TGTGCCAGCAGGACGCCACTTAACAATGAGCAGTTCTTC